A selection of T cell receptor beta chains follows, all from one sample in a study of blood T cells in healthy people across ages. TCRdb passed the 5' RACE reads through MiXCR, listing each CDR3 protein once. The profile shows 1.4 million to 1.5 million distinct CDR3 sequences, around 39% of them singletons. Sequencing used blood. These TCRs come from a woman between 18 and 29 years old in good health. Both conserved end residues are part of each CDR3. Fields, in order: clone size, D gene, J gene, V gene, CDR3 DNA, CDR3 protein. D genes are given only for firm matches. Clone size appears in some rows only: once, few, many, or a class for an expanded clone.

.,.,TRBJ1-2,TRBV7-2,TGTGCCAGCAGCTTAGCGGGGCGGGACAACCTTAACTATGGCTACACCTTC,CASSLAGRDNLNYGYTF
.,TRBD2,TRBJ2-1,TRBV3-1,TGTGCCAGCAGCCAAGGGGCATCGCGGGGGTCTAAAAGCTCCTACAATGAGCAGTTCTTC,CASSQGASRGSKSSYNEQFF
once,.,TRBJ2-3,TRBV2,TGTGCCAGCAGTGAAGTAGGACAGGTGACTAGCACAGATGCGCAGTATTTT,CASSEVGQVTSTDAQYF
.,.,TRBJ1-1,TRBV29-1,TGCAGCGTTGAAGATAAGGACAGAGGCACTGAAGCTTTCTTT,CSVEDKDRGTEAFF
few,.,TRBJ2-7,TRBV7-2,TGTGCCAGCGAGGGGGTGGTCAACGAGCAGTACTTC,CASEGVVNEQYF
.,TRBD1,TRBJ2-2,TRBV2,TGTGCCAGCAGTGAGCGGTCCAATCAGGGGGCCGGGGAGCTGTTTTTT,CASSERSNQGAGELFF
few,TRBD2,TRBJ2-1,TRBV15,TGTGCCACCAGCAGAGCCAGCGGGGGGACCGGCAATGAGCAGTTCTTC,CATSRASGGTGNEQFF
few,TRBD2,TRBJ2-1,TRBV27,TGTGCCAGCAGCATAACTAGCGGGAACAACAATGAGCAGTTCTTC,CASSITSGNNNEQFF
.,.,TRBJ2-7,TRBV6-5,TGTGCCAGCGGGGGCCACGAGCAGTACTTC,CASGGHEQYF
few,.,TRBJ2-3,TRBV20-1,TGCAGTGCTTCCCTAACTGGGGGTGATACGCAGTATTTT,CSASLTGGDTQYF
.,.,TRBJ2-1,TRBV18,TGTGCCAGCACACCAGGCCAAGCGGCGGGGAATGAGCAGTTCTTC,CASTPGQAAGNEQFF
few,.,TRBJ2-4,TRBV12-3/TRBV12-4,TGTGCCAGCAGCTCCTCTGGGGGGGCGCGTAACTTCGCCAAAAACATTCAGTACTTC,CASSSSGGARNFAKNIQYF
few,TRBD2,TRBJ2-1,TRBV11-3,TGTGCCAGCAGCCTCGGCACAGCGGGGGCATACAATGAGCAGTTCTTC,CASSLGTAGAYNEQFF
.,.,TRBJ1-1,TRBV2,TGTGCCAGCAGTGAAGCGGCAGGTATGAACACTGAAGCTTTCTTT,CASSEAAGMNTEAFF
.,TRBD2,TRBJ2-3,TRBV25-1,TGTGCCAGCAGTGAATTTTTTGCCACGCACCGAGCGGGAAGCACAGATACGCAGTATTTT,CASSEFFATHRAGSTDTQYF
few,TRBD2,TRBJ2-1,TRBV12-3/TRBV12-4,TGTGCCAGCAGTCCTTGGACTAGCGGGAGTGAGCAGTTCTTC,CASSPWTSGSEQFF
.,.,TRBJ1-6,TRBV6-6,TGTGCCAGCAGTTACAGGGTTAAAGACTCACCCCTCCACTTT,CASSYRVKDSPLHF
once,TRBD1,TRBJ1-2,TRBV12-3/TRBV12-4,TGTGCCAGCAGTTCGGGACAGATTGATGGCTACACCTTC,CASSSGQIDGYTF
few,.,TRBJ2-3,TRBV13,TGTGCCAGCAGCTTAGGGACTTTCCAGACGCAGTATTTT,CASSLGTFQTQYF
.,.,TRBJ2-7,TRBV11-2,TGTGCCAGCAGCGTACAAGTGAACTACGAGCAGTACTTC,CASSVQVNYEQYF
few,TRBD2,TRBJ2-5,TRBV20-1,TGCAGTGCTCAGAGACTAGCGACGTACCAAGAGACCCAGTACTTC,CSAQRLATYQETQYF
.,.,TRBJ2-1,TRBV12-3/TRBV12-4,TGTGCCAGCAGTTTACCTGTGGGGCAATCCTACAATGAGCAGTTCTTC,CASSLPVGQSYNEQFF
.,TRBD2,TRBJ2-5,TRBV7-9,TGTGCCAGCAGCATCGGGACTACGGATTTACAAGAGACCCAGTACTTC,CASSIGTTDLQETQYF
few,.,TRBJ2-7,TRBV29-1,TGCAGCGCCCAGCAGGGGGGTCGGGAGCAGTACTTC,CSAQQGGREQYF
.,.,TRBJ1-2,TRBV12-3/TRBV12-4,TGTGCCAGCACAACTTCCCCGGCAAGGGAGCGCAACTATGGCTACACCTTC,CASTTSPARERNYGYTF
.,TRBD1,TRBJ2-5,TRBV7-3,TGTGCCAGCAGCTCGGGACAGAGTCAAGAGACCCAGTACTTC,CASSSGQSQETQYF
few,.,TRBJ2-1,TRBV3-1,TGTGCCAGCAGCCAAGCCGGGACTTCTGGCTACAATGAGCAGTTCTTC,CASSQAGTSGYNEQFF
few,.,TRBJ2-3,TRBV3-1,TGTGCCAGCAGCCAACGGGGGGCGACAGATACGCAGTATTTT,CASSQRGATDTQYF
.,.,TRBJ2-7,TRBV6-5,TGTGCCAGCACCTCTGGTGGTAGCGGTTACAATGAGCAGTACTTC,CASTSGGSGYNEQYF
few,TRBD1,TRBJ1-6,TRBV3-1,TGTGCCAGCAGCCTGACCCAGGGGGCAAATTCACCCCTCCACTTT,CASSLTQGANSPLHF
.,TRBD2,TRBJ2-7,TRBV10-3,TGTGCCATCAGTGGACTAGCGGGGGGGCAGGACGAGCAGTACTTC,CAISGLAGGQDEQYF
few,.,TRBJ2-5,TRBV29-1,TGCAGCGTTGAAGATGAGGGGGGGCAGGCCCAGTACTTC,CSVEDEGGQAQYF
few,TRBD1,TRBJ2-7,TRBV7-8,TGTGCCAGCAGCTTTGTAGCAGGGGGTCTCTACGAGCAGTACTTC,CASSFVAGGLYEQYF
.,.,TRBJ2-1,TRBV7-9,TGTGCCAGCAGCGAGGGCGGGCTCTCCTACAATGAGCAGTTCTTC,CASSEGGLSYNEQFF
.,.,TRBJ2-7,TRBV7-2,TGTGCCAGCAGCACCCCGGGACGGGGAGTTTACGAGCAGTACTTC,CASSTPGRGVYEQYF
few,.,TRBJ2-7,TRBV7-9,TGTGCCAGCACCTCTACCGACAGGTTGCACGAGCAGTACTTC,CASTSTDRLHEQYF
.,TRBD2,TRBJ2-1,TRBV9,TGTGCCAGCAGCGTAGGGTCGGGGGGGCCACATGAGCAGTTCTTC,CASSVGSGGPHEQFF
.,TRBD2,TRBJ2-7,TRBV14,TGTGCCAGCACCCCGGGACTAGCGGGGGTAGTGGGCAATGAGCAGTACTTC,CASTPGLAGVVGNEQYF
.,.,TRBJ2-1,TRBV9,TGTGCCAGCAGCGTAGGGTACGGGGGTTCCTACAATGAGCAGTTCTTC,CASSVGYGGSYNEQFF
once,TRBD2,TRBJ2-5,TRBV28,TGTGCCAGCAGTAGAATTAGCGGGGGGACGGAAGAGACCCAGTACTTC,CASSRISGGTEETQYF
.,.,TRBJ1-1,TRBV3-1,TGTGCCAGCAGCCAAGGAACAGGGATCTACACTGAAGCTTTCTTT,CASSQGTGIYTEAFF
.,.,TRBJ1-1,TRBV7-8,TGTGCCAGCAGCTTAGCGCATGCCAGAGGGGAAGCTTTCTTT,CASSLAHARGEAFF
many,.,TRBJ2-5,TRBV4-1,TGCGCCAGCAGCCAGACAGCCAAATTGGGAGAGACCCAGTACTTC,CASSQTAKLGETQYF
.,.,TRBJ1-5,TRBV28,TGTGCCACCCAACGGGGTTCTCAGCCCCAGCATTTT,CATQRGSQPQHF
.,.,TRBJ2-1,TRBV27,TGTGCCAGCAGTTCCCGCCGCCCCTCAGCGGAAAGGTACAATGAGCAGTTCTTC,CASSSRRPSAERYNEQFF
few,.,TRBJ2-7,TRBV25-1,TGTGCCAGCAGGAATTACTACGAGCAGTACTTC,CASRNYYEQYF
once,TRBD1,TRBJ1-1,TRBV7-3,TGTGCCAGCAGCTTTGGCCCAGGACAGGGTCCGACTGAAGCTTTCTTT,CASSFGPGQGPTEAFF
few,.,TRBJ2-3,TRBV20-1,TGCAGTGCTAGAACCTCCCAAACTAGCACAGATACGCAGTATTTT,CSARTSQTSTDTQYF
few,.,TRBJ2-7,TRBV15,TGTGCCACCAGCAGAGAACGGGAGTTCTTCGACGAGCAGTACTTC,CATSREREFFDEQYF
.,.,TRBJ2-5,TRBV7-9,TGTGCCAGCAGCTTAAAAGCGGCGTGGGAGACCCAGTACTTC,CASSLKAAWETQYF
few,.,TRBJ2-5,TRBV11-2,TGTGCCAGCACGGTGGGGGGAACAGGGCAAGAGACCCAGTACTTC,CASTVGGTGQETQYF